A selection of T cell receptor beta chains follows, all from one sample in a study of vaccination and CD4 T cells after COVID-19. Each CDR3 protein is one row after TCRdb ran MiXCR on the PCR reads. The sample consists of 15,000 to 20,000 distinct CDR3 sequences, about two fifths of them appearing once. Their antigen targets remain unknown. The sequenced material came from CD4+ T cells from blood, cultured in vitro. Source of these receptors: a human donor who had recovered from COVID-19. CDR3s include the opening cysteine and the closing phenylalanine or tryptophan. Fields, in order: D gene, J gene, V gene, clone size, CDR3 protein, CDR3 DNA. D genes are given only for firm matches. Rows may omit the clone size; those that give it use once, few, many or a size class.

TRBD1 TRBJ2-1 TRBV10-3 - CAIRADRLFYNEQFF TGTGCCATCAGGGCGGACAGGTTATTTTACAATGAGCAGTTCTTC
- TRBJ2-1 TRBV7-2 - CASSFFREGQFF TGTGCCAGCAGCTTCTTTCGGGAAGGGCAGTTCTTC
TRBD2 TRBJ2-1 TRBV5-4 - CASGPLTSGRLNEQFF TGTGCCAGCGGGCCGCTGACTAGCGGGAGGTTAAATGAGCAGTTCTTC
TRBD1 TRBJ2-2 TRBV7-8 - CASSLARQGQTGELFF TGTGCCAGCAGCTTAGCGCGACAGGGTCAAACCGGGGAGCTGTTTTTT
TRBD1 TRBJ2-7 TRBV5-4 - CASSQMGRGQGEQYF TGTGCCAGCAGCCAGATGGGCAGGGGGCAAGGCGAGCAGTACTTC
- TRBJ2-1 TRBV5-1 - CASSYGTANEQFF TGCGCCAGCAGCTATGGGACGGCCAATGAGCAGTTCTTC
- TRBJ1-1 TRBV30 few CAWSVRQGAFF TGTGCCTGGAGTGTTCGCCAGGGTGCTTTCTTT
- TRBJ2-5 TRBV19 - CASSPTGRTQYF TGTGCCAGTAGTCCGACGGGGCGGACCCAGTACTTC
TRBD2 TRBJ2-1 TRBV7-2 - CASRPAGSYNEQFF TGTGCCAGCAGACCAGCGGGATCCTACAATGAGCAGTTCTTC
TRBD1 TRBJ2-4 TRBV4-1 few CASSRGTGGVGIQYF TGCGCCAGCAGCCGGGGGACAGGTGGGGTGGGCATTCAGTACTTC
- TRBJ2-5 TRBV7-9 few CASSARETQYF TGTGCCAGTTCCGCCAGAGAGACCCAGTACTTC
- TRBJ1-2 TRBV10-3 - CAISEGLASGYTF TGTGCCATCAGTGAGGGACTGGCAAGCGGCTACACCTTC
- TRBJ2-2 TRBV10-1 medium-sized CASSESGAGELFF TGCGCCAGCAGTGAGTCGGGCGCCGGGGAGCTGTTTTTT
- TRBJ2-7 TRBV20-1 - CSASSAERVAYEQYF TGCAGTGCTAGTAGTGCCGAAAGGGTCGCCTACGAGCAGTACTTC
- TRBJ2-7 TRBV23-1 - CASSQPPIGRSYEQYF TGCGCCAGCAGTCAACCCCCTATCGGACGTTCCTACGAGCAGTACTTC
- TRBJ2-7 TRBV2 - CASSVSRALSGEQYF TGTGCCAGCAGTGTGTCCAGGGCCCTCTCGGGCGAGCAGTACTTC
- TRBJ2-2 TRBV6-1 medium-sized CASKVEAQATGELFF TGTGCCAGCAAAGTTGAGGCCCAGGCCACCGGGGAGCTGTTTTTT
TRBD1 TRBJ1-5 TRBV19 few CASSPRQGYNQPQHF TGTGCCAGTAGTCCCAGACAGGGCTACAATCAGCCCCAGCATTTT
TRBD2 TRBJ2-5 TRBV27 - CASSLWEGSLGTQYF TGTGCCAGCAGTTTATGGGAGGGCAGCTTGGGGACCCAGTACTTC
TRBD1 TRBJ1-5 TRBV20-1 - CSATQTGGPRHQPQHF TGCAGTGCCACCCAGACAGGGGGCCCACGCCATCAGCCCCAGCATTTT
TRBD2 TRBJ2-3 TRBV28 few CASSSSGSIADTQYF TGTGCCAGCAGCTCTAGCGGGAGTATTGCAGATACGCAGTATTTT
- TRBJ2-1 TRBV5-1 few CASSFQGDNEQFF TGCGCCAGCAGCTTTCAAGGAGACAATGAGCAGTTCTTC
- TRBJ1-5 TRBV30 - CAWSVYGGHRDNQPQHF TGTGCCTGGAGTGTATACGGGGGCCACAGGGACAATCAGCCCCAGCATTTT
TRBD1 TRBJ2-5 TRBV7-7 - CASSSQGIQETQYF TGTGCCAGCAGCTCACAGGGGATCCAAGAGACCCAGTACTTC
- TRBJ1-5 TRBV7-9 - CASSFGKRFRTQPQHF TGTGCCAGCAGCTTCGGGAAGCGATTTAGGACTCAGCCCCAGCATTTT
- TRBJ2-7 TRBV6-1 - CASSRSGTGVYEQYF TGTGCCAGCAGTCGATCGGGGACCGGAGTCTACGAGCAGTACTTC
TRBD2 TRBJ2-1 TRBV2 - CASSRQGSSGSLMDEQFF TGTGCCAGCAGTCGACAGGGGTCTAGCGGGAGTCTAATGGATGAGCAGTTCTTC
- TRBJ1-2 TRBV5-1 few CASSLGGGYTF TGCGCCAGCAGCTTGGGGGGCGGCTACACCTTC
TRBD2 TRBJ2-1 TRBV20-1 - CSARDPGLAGGLNYNEQFF TGCAGTGCTAGAGATCCCGGACTAGCGGGAGGGTTGAACTACAATGAGCAGTTCTTC
TRBD2 TRBJ2-3 TRBV7-8 - CASSLASRGVGADTQYF TGTGCCAGCAGCTTAGCGTCGCGGGGGGTTGGGGCAGATACGCAGTATTTT
- TRBJ2-1 TRBV6-2/TRBV6-3 - CASTDSSYNEQFF TGTGCCAGCACGGATAGCTCCTACAATGAGCAGTTCTTC
- TRBJ1-2 TRBV19 few CASISENYGYTF TGTGCCAGTATCTCAGAAAACTATGGCTACACCTTC
- TRBJ1-1 TRBV28 - CASSLAGSNPYREAFF TGTGCCAGCAGTTTAGCCGGATCAAACCCTTACCGAGAAGCTTTCTTT
- TRBJ2-3 TRBV18 - CASSPQGADTQYF TGTGCCAGCTCACCACAGGGCGCAGATACGCAGTATTTT
- TRBJ2-4 TRBV20-1 few CSASGETDIQYF TGCAGTGCTAGCGGGGAAACGGACATTCAGTACTTC
- TRBJ1-1 TRBV7-2 - CASSYRGSNTEAFF TGTGCCAGCAGCTACCGGGGTTCCAACACTGAAGCTTTCTTT
- TRBJ2-1 TRBV19 - CASSIGQLLNNEQFF TGTGCCAGTAGTATAGGGCAACTCCTAAACAATGAGCAGTTCTTC
TRBD2 TRBJ2-2 TRBV28 - CASSPSGRAGNTGELFF TGTGCCAGCAGCCCTAGCGGGAGGGCCGGGAACACCGGGGAGCTGTTTTTT
- TRBJ2-7 TRBV7-9 - CASSEVGGSDEQYF TGTGCCAGCAGCGAGGTAGGGGGTAGCGACGAGCAGTACTTC
- TRBJ1-5 TRBV6-1 once CASSSGGRSNQPQHF TGTGCCAGCTCCTCCGGGGGACGGAGCAATCAGCCCCAGCATTTT
- TRBJ1-2 TRBV20-1 few CSAADKNYGYTF TGCAGTGCGGCGGACAAAAACTATGGCTACACCTTC
- TRBJ2-2 TRBV6-5 - CASSYSPAARNTGELFF TGTGCCAGCAGTTACTCTCCAGCGGCCAGGAACACCGGGGAGCTGTTTTTT
- TRBJ2-5 TRBV28 - CASTGQNQETQYF TGTGCCAGCACTGGACAGAACCAAGAGACCCAGTACTTC
- TRBJ2-5 TRBV7-2 few CASSPGAVRETQYF TGTGCCAGCAGCCCAGGGGCAGTTCGAGAGACCCAGTACTTC
- TRBJ1-1 TRBV20-1 medium-sized CSARDQEHTQAFF TGCAGTGCTAGAGATCAGGAGCACACACAAGCTTTCTTT
- TRBJ2-3 TRBV7-2 - CASSRPGETQYF TGTGCCAGCAGCCGCCCGGGAGAGACGCAGTATTTT
- TRBJ2-7 TRBV30 - CAWTDKRSSYEQYF TGTGCCTGGACCGACAAGAGGAGCTCCTACGAGCAGTACTTC
- TRBJ2-3 TRBV27 - CASSLQGRGGTDTQYF TGTGCCAGCAGTTTGCAGGGCAGGGGGGGGACAGATACGCAGTATTTT
TRBD1 TRBJ1-2 TRBV7-9 - CASSRRDRSYGYTF TGTGCCAGCAGCCGCCGGGACAGGAGCTATGGCTACACCTTC
- TRBJ2-5 TRBV2 - CASSRGQPIQETQYF TGTGCCAGCAGCCGTGGACAGCCCATCCAAGAGACCCAGTACTTC
- TRBJ1-1 TRBV7-6 few CASSLRDEGGEAFF TGTGCCAGCAGCTTAAGGGACGAGGGAGGTGAAGCTTTCTTT
TRBD1 TRBJ2-5 TRBV5-1 - CASSYRGQKETQYF TGCGCCAGCAGCTACAGGGGGCAAAAAGAGACCCAGTACTTC
- TRBJ2-5 TRBV12-3/TRBV12-4 - CASSIGGGLGETQYF TGTGCCAGCAGCATCGGAGGTGGGTTGGGAGAGACCCAGTACTTC
- TRBJ1-6 TRBV12-3/TRBV12-4 - CASRNHSPLHF TGTGCCAGCAGAAATCATTCACCCCTCCACTTT
TRBD2 TRBJ2-2 TRBV18 - CASSPGSGSLTGELFF TGTGCCAGCTCACCCGGAAGCGGGAGCTTAACCGGGGAGCTGTTTTTT